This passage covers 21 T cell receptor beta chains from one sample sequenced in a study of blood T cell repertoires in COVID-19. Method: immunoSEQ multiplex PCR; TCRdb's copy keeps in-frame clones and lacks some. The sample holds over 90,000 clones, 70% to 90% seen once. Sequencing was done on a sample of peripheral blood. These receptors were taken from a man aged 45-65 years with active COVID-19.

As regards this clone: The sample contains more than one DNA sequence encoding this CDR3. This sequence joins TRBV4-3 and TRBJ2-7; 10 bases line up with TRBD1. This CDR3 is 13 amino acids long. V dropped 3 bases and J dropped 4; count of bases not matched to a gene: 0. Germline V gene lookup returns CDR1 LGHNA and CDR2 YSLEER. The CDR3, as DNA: TGCGCCAGCAGCCAGGACAGGGGGTACGAGCAGTACTTC. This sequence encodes CASSQDRGYEQYF.

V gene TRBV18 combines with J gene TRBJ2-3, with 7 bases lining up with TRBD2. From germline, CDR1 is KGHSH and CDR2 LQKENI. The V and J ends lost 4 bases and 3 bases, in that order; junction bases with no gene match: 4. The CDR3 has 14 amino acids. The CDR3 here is CASSLTGGTDTQYF. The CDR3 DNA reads TGTGCCAGCTCACTCACCGGGGGGACAGATACGCAGTATTTT.

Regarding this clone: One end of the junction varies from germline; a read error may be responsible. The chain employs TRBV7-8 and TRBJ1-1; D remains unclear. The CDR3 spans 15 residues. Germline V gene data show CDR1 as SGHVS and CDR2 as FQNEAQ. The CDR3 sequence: CASSLAGSVNTEAFF. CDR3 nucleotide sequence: TGTGCCAGCAGCCTAGCCGGAAGCGTTAACACTGAAGCTTTCTTT.

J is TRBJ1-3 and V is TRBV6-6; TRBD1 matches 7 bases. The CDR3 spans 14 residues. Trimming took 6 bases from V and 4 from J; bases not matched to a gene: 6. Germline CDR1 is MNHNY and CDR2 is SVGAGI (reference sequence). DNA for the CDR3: TGTGCCAGCAGGACAGGGCAGGGGGGAAACACCATATATTTT. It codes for CASRTGQGGNTIYF.

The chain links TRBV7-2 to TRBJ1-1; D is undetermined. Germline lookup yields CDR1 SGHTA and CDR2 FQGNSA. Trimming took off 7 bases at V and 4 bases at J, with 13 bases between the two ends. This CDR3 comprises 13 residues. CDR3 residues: CASTYRGVTEAFF. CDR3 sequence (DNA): TGTGCCAGCACTTACCGGGGTGTCACTGAAGCTTTCTTT.

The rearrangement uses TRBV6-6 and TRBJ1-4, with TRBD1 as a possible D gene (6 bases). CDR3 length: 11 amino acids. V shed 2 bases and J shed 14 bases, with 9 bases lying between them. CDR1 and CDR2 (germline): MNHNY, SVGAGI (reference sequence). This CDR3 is CASSYTGPLFF. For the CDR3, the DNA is TGTGCCAGCAGTTACACAGGGCCTCTGTTTTTT.

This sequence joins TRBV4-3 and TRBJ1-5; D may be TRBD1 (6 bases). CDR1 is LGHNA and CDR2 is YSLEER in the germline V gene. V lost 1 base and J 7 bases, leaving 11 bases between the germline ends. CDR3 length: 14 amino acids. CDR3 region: CASSQVRQGQPQHF. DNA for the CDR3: TGCGCCAGCAGCCAAGTGCGGCAGGGGCAGCCCCAGCATTTT.

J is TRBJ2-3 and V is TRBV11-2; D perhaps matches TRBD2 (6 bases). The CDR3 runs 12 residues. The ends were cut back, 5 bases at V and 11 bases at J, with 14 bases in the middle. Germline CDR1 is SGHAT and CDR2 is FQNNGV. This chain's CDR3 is CASSTLGGGQYF. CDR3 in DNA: TGTGCCAGCAGCACCCTGGGAGGTGGGCAGTATTTT.

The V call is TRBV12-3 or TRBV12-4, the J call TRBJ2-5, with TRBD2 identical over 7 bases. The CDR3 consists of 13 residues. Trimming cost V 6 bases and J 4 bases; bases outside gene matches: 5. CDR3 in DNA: TGTGCCAGCAGATCCCCGGGAGGAGAGACCCAGTACTTC. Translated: CASRSPGGETQYF.

DNA of the CDR3: TGTGCCAGCAGCTTGAAAATCAGGGGGCTGGGCTACGAGCAGTACTTC. It yields the protein CASSLKIRGLGYEQYF. The chain combines TRBV11-2 with TRBJ2-7; 8 bases align to TRBD1. The germline V gene encodes CDR1 SGHAT and CDR2 FQNNGV. The CDR3 has 16 amino acids. Losses at the gene ends were 3 bases for V and 3 bases for J; bases not matched to a gene: 10.

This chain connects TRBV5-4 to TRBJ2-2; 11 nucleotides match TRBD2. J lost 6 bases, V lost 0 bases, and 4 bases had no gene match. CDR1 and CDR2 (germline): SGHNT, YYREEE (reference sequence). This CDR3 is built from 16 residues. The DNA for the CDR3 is TGTGCCAGCAGCTTGGATCTAGCGGGGGGCGCCGGGGAGCTGTTTTTT. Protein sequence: CASSLDLAGGAGELFF.

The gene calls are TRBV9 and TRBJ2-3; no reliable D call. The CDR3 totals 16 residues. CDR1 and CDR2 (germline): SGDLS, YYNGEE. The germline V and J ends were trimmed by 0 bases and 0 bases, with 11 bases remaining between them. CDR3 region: CASSVGWYGSTDTQYF. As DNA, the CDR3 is TGTGCCAGCAGCGTAGGGTGGTACGGGAGCACAGATACGCAGTATTTT.

CDR3 amino acids: CASSRGLGNQPQHF. In nucleotides, the CDR3 is TGTGCCAGTAGCAGGGGCTTGGGCAATCAGCCCCAGCATTTT. The chain joins TRBV19 to TRBJ1-5; the D gene is possibly TRBD1 (6 bases). Germline CDR1 is LNHDA and CDR2 is SQIVND (reference sequence). This CDR3 is built from 14 residues. The V and J ends lost 6 bases and 2 bases respectively, with 11 bases between them.

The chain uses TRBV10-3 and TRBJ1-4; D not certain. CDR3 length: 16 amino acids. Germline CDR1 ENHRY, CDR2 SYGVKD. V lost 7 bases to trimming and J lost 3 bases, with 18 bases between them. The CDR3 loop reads CAIKGESPGPNEKLFF. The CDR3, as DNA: TGTGCCATCAAGGGAGAAAGCCCCGGCCCTAATGAAAAACTGTTTTTT.

CDR3: CASSRDRLGNEQFF. The CDR3 DNA is TGTGCCAGCAGCCGAGACAGGCTGGGGAATGAGCAGTTCTTC. The V gene is TRBV11-1, the J gene TRBJ2-1, with D perhaps matching TRBD1 (6 bases). The length of the CDR3 is 14 residues. V was trimmed by 5 bases and J by 7 bases, leaving 15 bases between them. Germline CDR1 SGHAT, CDR2 FQDESV (reference sequence). Full variable domain (remainder filled in from reference TRBV11-1 and TRBJ2-1): EAEVAQSPRYKITEKSQAVAFWCDPISGHATLYWYRQILGQGPELLVQFQDESVVDDSQLPKDRFSAERLKGVDSTLKIQPAELGDSAMYLCASSRDRLGNEQFFGPGTRLTVL.

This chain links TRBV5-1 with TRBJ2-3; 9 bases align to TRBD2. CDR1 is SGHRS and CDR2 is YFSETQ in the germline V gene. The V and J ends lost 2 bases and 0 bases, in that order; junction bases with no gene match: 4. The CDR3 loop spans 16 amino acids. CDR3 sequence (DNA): TGCGCCAGCAGCTTCAGGCGGGGGGGAAGCACAGATACGCAGTATTTT. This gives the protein CASSFRRGGSTDTQYF. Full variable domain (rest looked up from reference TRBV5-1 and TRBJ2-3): KAGVTQTPRYLIKTRGQQVTLSCSPISGHRSVSWYQQTPGQGLQFLFEYFSETQRNKGNFPGRFSGRQFSNSRSEMNVSTLELGDSALYLCASSFRRGGSTDTQYFGPGTRLTVL.

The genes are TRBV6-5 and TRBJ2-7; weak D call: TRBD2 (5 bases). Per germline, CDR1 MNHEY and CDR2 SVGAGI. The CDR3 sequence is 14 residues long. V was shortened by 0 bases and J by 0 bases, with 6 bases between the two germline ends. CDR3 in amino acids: CASSYSEDSYEQYF. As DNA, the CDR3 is TGTGCCAGCAGTTACTCGGAGGACTCCTACGAGCAGTACTTC.

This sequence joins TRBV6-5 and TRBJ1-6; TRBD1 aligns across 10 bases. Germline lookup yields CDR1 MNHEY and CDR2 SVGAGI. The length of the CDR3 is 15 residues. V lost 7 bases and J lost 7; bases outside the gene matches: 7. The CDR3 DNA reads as TGTGCCAGCACTAAGACAGGGGGCGGGAATTCACCCCTCCACTTT. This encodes CASTKTGGGNSPLHF.

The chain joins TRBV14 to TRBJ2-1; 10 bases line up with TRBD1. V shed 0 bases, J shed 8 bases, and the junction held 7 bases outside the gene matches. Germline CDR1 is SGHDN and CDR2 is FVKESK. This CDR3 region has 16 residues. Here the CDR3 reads CASSQDPGQGFDEQFF. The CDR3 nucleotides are TGTGCCAGCAGCCAAGATCCGGGACAGGGGTTCGATGAGCAGTTCTTC.

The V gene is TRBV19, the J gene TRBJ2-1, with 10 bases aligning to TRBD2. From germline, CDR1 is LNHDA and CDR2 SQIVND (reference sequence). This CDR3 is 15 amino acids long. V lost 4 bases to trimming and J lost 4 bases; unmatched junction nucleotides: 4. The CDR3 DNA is TGTGCCAGTAGTAGGGCTAGCGGGGGTTACAATGAGCAGTTCTTC. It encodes CASSRASGGYNEQFF.

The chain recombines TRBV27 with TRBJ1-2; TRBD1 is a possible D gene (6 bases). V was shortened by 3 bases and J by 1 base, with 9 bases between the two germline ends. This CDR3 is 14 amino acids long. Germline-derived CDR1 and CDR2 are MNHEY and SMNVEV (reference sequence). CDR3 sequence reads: CASSFSGVNYGYTF. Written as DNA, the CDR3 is TGTGCCAGCAGTTTTTCAGGGGTTAACTATGGCTACACCTTC.